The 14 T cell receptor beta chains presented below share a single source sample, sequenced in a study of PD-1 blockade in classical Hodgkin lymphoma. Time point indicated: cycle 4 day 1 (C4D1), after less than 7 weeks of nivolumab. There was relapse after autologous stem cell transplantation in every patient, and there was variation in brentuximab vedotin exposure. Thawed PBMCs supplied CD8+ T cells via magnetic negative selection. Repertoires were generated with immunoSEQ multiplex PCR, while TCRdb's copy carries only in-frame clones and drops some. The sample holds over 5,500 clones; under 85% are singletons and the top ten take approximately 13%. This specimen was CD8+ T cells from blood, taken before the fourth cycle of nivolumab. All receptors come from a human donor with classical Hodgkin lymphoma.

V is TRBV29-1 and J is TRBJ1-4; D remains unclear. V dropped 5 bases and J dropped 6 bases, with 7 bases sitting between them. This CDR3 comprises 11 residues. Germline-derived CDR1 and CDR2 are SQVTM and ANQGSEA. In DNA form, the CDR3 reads TGCAGCGTTCGGCTGGATGAAAAACTGTTTTTT. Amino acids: CSVRLDEKLFF.

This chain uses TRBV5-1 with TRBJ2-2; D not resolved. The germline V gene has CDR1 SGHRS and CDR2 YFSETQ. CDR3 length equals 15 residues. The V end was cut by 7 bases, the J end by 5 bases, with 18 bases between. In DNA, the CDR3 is TGCGCCAGCGGAGCCGGCGTGGTCCAAACCGGGGAGCTGTTTTTT. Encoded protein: CASGAGVVQTGELFF.

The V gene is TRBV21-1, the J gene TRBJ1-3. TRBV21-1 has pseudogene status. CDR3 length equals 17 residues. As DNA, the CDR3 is TGTGCCAGCAGCCCCAACCGGGCAGCGCACTCTGGAAACACCATATATTTT. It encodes CASSPNRAAHSGNTIYF.

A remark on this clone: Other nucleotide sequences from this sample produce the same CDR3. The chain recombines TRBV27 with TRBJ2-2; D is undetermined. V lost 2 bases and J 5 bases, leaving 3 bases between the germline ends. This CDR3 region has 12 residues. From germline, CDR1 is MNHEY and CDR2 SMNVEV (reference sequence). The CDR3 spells CASSLGTGELFF. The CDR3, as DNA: TGTGCCAGCAGTTTAGGGACCGGGGAGCTGTTTTTT.

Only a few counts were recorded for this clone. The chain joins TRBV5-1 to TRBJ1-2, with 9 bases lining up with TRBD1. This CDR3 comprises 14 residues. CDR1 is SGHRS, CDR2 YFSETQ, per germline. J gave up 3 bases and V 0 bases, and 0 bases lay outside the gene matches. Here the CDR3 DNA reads TGCGCCAGCAGCTTGGGGGACAGGGACTATGGCTACACCTTC. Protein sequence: CASSLGDRDYGYTF. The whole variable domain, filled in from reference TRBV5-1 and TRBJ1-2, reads KAGVTQTPRYLIKTRGQQVTLSCSPISGHRSVSWYQQTPGQGLQFLFEYFSETQRNKGNFPGRFSGRQFSNSRSEMNVSTLELGDSALYLCASSLGDRDYGYTFGSGTRLTVV.

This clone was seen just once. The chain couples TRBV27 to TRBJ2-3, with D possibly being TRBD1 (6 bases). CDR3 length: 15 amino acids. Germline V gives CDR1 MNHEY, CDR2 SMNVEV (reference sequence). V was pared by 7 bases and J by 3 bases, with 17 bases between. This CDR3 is CASTTGTIGTDTQYF. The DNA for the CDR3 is TGTGCCAGCACAACCGGGACAATCGGGACAGATACGCAGTATTTT.

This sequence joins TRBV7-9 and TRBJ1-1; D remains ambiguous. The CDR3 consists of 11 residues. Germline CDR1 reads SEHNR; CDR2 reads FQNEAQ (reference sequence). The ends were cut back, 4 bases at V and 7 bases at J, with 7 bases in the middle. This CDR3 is CASSSPDEAFF. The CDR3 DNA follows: TGTGCCAGCAGCTCCCCAGATGAAGCTTTCTTT.

CDR3 nucleotides: TGCGCCAGCAAACAAATCATACAGGGGGACAATCAGCCCCAGCATTTT. Translating it yields CASKQIIQGDNQPQHF. The chain couples TRBV23-1 to TRBJ1-5; TRBD1 aligns across 8 bases. TRBV23-1 belongs to the ORF category, with a function that is uncertain. V trimming: 7 bases; J trimming: 3 bases; junction bases outside the gene matches: 11. The CDR3 is 16 amino acids.

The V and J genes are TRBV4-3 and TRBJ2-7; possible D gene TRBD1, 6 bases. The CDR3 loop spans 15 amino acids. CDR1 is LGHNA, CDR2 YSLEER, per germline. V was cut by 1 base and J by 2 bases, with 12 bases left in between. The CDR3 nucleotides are TGCGCCAGCAGCCAAGGGGCACAGGGTCCCTACGAGCAGTACTTC. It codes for CASSQGAQGPYEQYF.

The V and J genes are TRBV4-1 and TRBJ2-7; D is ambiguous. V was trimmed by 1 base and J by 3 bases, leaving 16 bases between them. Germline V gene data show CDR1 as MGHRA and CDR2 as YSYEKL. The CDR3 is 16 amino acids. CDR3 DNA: TGCGCCAGCAGCCAAGGGTCGCCGGTCCTACACTACGAGCAGTACTTC. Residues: CASSQGSPVLHYEQYF.

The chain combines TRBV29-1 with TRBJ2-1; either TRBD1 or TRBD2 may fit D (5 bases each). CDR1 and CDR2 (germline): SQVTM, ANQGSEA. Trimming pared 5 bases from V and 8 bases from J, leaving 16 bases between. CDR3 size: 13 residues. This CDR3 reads CSVIRGDWDEQFF. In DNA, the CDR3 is TGCAGCGTTATCCGGGGCGACTGGGATGAGCAGTTCTTC.

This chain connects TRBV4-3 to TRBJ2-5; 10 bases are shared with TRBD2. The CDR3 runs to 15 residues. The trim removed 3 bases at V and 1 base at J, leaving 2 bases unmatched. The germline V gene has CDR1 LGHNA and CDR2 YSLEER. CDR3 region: CASSHRLAGQETQYF. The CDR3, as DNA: TGCGCCAGCAGCCACAGACTAGCGGGCCAAGAGACCCAGTACTTC.

CDR3 protein: CAWARARETQYF. The CDR3 coding sequence is TGTGCCTGGGCAAGGGCTCGGGAGACCCAGTACTTC. The chain recombines TRBV30 with TRBJ2-5; D ambiguous. V lost 5 bases, J lost 5 bases, and 12 bases lay in between. Germline lookup yields CDR1 GTSNPN and CDR2 SVGIG (reference sequence). The CDR3 has 12 residues.

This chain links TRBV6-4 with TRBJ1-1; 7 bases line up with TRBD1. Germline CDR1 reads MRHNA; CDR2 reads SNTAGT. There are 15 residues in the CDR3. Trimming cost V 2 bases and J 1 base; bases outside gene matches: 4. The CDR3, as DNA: TGTGCCAGCAGTGACAGGGGGCTTGGGAACACTGAAGCTTTCTTT. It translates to CASSDRGLGNTEAFF.